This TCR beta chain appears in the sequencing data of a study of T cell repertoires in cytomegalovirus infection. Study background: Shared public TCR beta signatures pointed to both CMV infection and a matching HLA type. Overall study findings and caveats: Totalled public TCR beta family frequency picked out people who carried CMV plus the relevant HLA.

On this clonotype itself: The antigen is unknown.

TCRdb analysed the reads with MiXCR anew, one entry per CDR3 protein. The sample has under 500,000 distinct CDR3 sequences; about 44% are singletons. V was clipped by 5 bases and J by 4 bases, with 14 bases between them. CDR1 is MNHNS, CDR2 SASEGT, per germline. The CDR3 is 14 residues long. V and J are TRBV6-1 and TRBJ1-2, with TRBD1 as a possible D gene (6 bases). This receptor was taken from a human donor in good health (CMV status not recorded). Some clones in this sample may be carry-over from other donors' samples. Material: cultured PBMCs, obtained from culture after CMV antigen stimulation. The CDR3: CASSPGQNPYGYTF. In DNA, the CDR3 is TGTGCCAGCAGTCCCGGACAGAACCCCTATGGCTACACCTTC.